A selection of T cell receptor beta chains follows, all from one sample in a study of blood T cell repertoires in COVID-19. Profiled with immunoSEQ multiplex PCR; TCRdb holds only in-frame clones, not every one. The sample records hundreds of thousands of clones, approximately 90% being singletons. The specimen sequenced was peripheral blood. The source of these receptors is a man aged 60-69 years who had recovered from COVID-19. Each CDR3 is given with its conserved first and last residue. D genes are given only for firm matches. Not every row has a clone size; where given, it reads once, few, many or a size class.

j_gene | d_gene | abundance | v_gene | CDR3aa | CDR3nt
TRBJ2-7 | TRBD2 | NA | TRBV19 | CASSGGVSYEQYF | TGTGCCAGCAGCGGGGGGGTATCCTACGAGCAGTACTTC
TRBJ1-3 | NA | NA | TRBV5-6 | CASSLRYSGNTIYF | TGTGCCAGCAGCCTCCGCTACTCTGGAAACACCATATATTTT
TRBJ1-5 | NA | NA | TRBV6-5 | CASSPSSRLPQHF | TGTGCCAGCAGTCCTAGTTCCCGATTACCCCAGCATTTT
TRBJ1-1 | NA | NA | TRBV18 | CASSPTWGDTEAFF | TGTGCCAGCTCACCAACGTGGGGGGACACTGAAGCTTTCTTT
TRBJ2-1 | TRBD2 | NA | TRBV7-9 | CASSPGLAGANNEQFF | TGTGCCAGCAGCCCTGGACTAGCGGGAGCTAACAATGAGCAGTTCTTC
TRBJ2-2 | NA | NA | TRBV7-2 | CASSKLQGPGELFF | TGTGCCAGCAGCAAACTACAGGGCCCCGGGGAGCTGTTTTTT
TRBJ2-7 | NA | few | TRBV3-1/TRBV3-2 | CASSLSQGYYEQYF | TGTGCCAGCAGCCTCTCACAGGGCTATTACGAGCAGTACTTC
TRBJ1-6 | NA | NA | TRBV6-5 | CASSLQDSYNSPLHF | TGTGCCAGCAGCCTACAGGACTCCTATAATTCACCCCTCCACTTT
TRBJ1-5 | NA | NA | TRBV4-1 | CASSPSEAANQPQHF | TGCGCCAGCAGCCCCAGTGAGGCAGCCAATCAGCCCCAGCATTTT
TRBJ2-7 | TRBD2 | NA | TRBV6-2/TRBV6-3 | CASSYRRLAGTFGYEQYF | TGTGCCAGCAGTTACCGAAGACTAGCGGGGACTTTTGGTTACGAGCAGTACTTC